This entry lists 18 T cell receptor beta chains sequenced from one sample in a study of T-cell reconstitution after alpha-beta-depleted transplantation in children. Using unique molecular identifiers, the investigators prepared the TCRbeta library. TCRdb processed the PCR reads anew with MiXCR; each CDR3 protein has one entry. The table records some 80,000 distinct CDR3 sequences, roughly 20% of them present only once. The sequencing used PBMCs, mostly from graft donor cells, collected 360 days after TCRalphabeta/CD19-depleted stem cell transplant. The receptors were sampled from a male patient aged 2 to 10 who had a stem cell transplant for acute lymphoblastic leukemia, so the T cells may come from the graft donor.

This clonotype was seen a few times. This chain joins TRBV28 and TRBJ1-2; D is uncertain. The CDR3 extends over 12 amino acids. V was shortened by 1 base and J by 4 bases, with 4 bases between the two germline ends. The germline gives CDR1 MDHEN, CDR2 SYDVKM. The CDR3 DNA follows: TGTGCCAGCAGTTTATCACTCTATGGCTACACCTTC. Translating it yields CASSLSLYGYTF.

This clonotype was seen only once. The chain combines TRBV20-1 with TRBJ2-1, with TRBD2 matching over 10 bases. There are 16 residues in the CDR3. The ends lost 3 bases at V and 0 bases at J; junction bases unmatched: 5. The V gene's germline CDR1 is DFQATT and CDR2 SNEGSKA (reference sequence). DNA for the CDR3: TGCAGTGCTAGCATGCTAGCGGGAGTCTCCTACAATGAGCAGTTCTTC. Amino acid sequence: CSASMLAGVSYNEQFF.

The rearrangement uses TRBV5-1 and TRBJ2-7, with D perhaps matching TRBD2 (6 bases). CDR1 is SGHRS, CDR2 YFSETQ, per germline. This CDR3 has 15 amino acids. V was cut by 6 bases and J by 2 bases, with 18 bases left in between. CDR3 sequence: CASMPSRDLPYEQYF. CDR3 bases: TGCGCCAGCATGCCCAGCAGGGACTTACCCTACGAGCAGTACTTC.

The CDR3 loop is CASSLARGRLVYEQYF. DNA for the CDR3: TGTGCCAGCAGCTTAGCGAGGGGGCGCCTAGTCTACGAGCAGTACTTC. The chain links TRBV7-6 to TRBJ2-7; 7 nucleotides match TRBD1. This CDR3 is built from 16 residues. The trim removed 0 bases at V and 3 bases at J, leaving 8 bases unmatched. Germline loops: CDR1 SGHVS, CDR2 FNYEAQ.

This clonotype has a count of ten or more. The chain employs TRBV7-9 and TRBJ1-2; tentatively, D is TRBD1 (5 bases). Between the trimmed V and J ends, which lost 1 base and 4 bases, there was a span of 13 bases. The CDR3 contains 15 residues. CDR1 SEHNR and CDR2 FQNEAQ come from the germline V gene (reference sequence). Here the CDR3 reads CASSLEGTSSYGYTF. The CDR3 nucleotides are TGTGCCAGCAGCTTAGAAGGGACCTCCTCCTATGGCTACACCTTC.

This chain connects TRBV5-1 to TRBJ2-3; TRBD2 matches 7 bases. The germline CDR1 and CDR2 sequences are SGHRS and YFSETQ. With 5 bases clipped from V and 2 bases from J, the junction kept 8 bases outside the gene matches. The CDR3 sequence is 15 residues long. The CDR3 loop is CASRSSGKPTDTQYF. The CDR3, as DNA: TGCGCCAGCAGATCTAGCGGAAAACCCACAGATACGCAGTATTTT.

V is TRBV6-6 and J is TRBJ2-3; D uncertain. V shed 4 bases and J shed 3 bases, with 8 bases lying between them. CDR1 is MNHNY, CDR2 SVGAGI, per germline (reference sequence). The CDR3 is made up of 13 amino acids. In nucleotides, the CDR3 is TGTGCCAGCAGTTCCAAGGGAACAGATACGCAGTATTTT. Residues: CASSSKGTDTQYF.

This clonotype showed up many times. The chain recombines TRBV25-1 with TRBJ1-1; D might be TRBD1 (5 bases). Germline V gives CDR1 MGHDK, CDR2 SYGVNS. The length of the CDR3 is 17 residues. Trimming stripped 4 bases from V and 6 bases from J, with 24 bases between. CDR3 nucleotide sequence: TGTGCCAGCAGTGGTCAGGGTTGGAGCGGCCTCGGGGCTGAAGCTTTCTTT. It specifies CASSGQGWSGLGAEAFF.

The chain has TRBV4-1 and TRBJ1-2; D not resolved. Trimming removed 6 bases at V and 8 bases at J, with 19 bases between. The CDR3 extends over 14 amino acids. CDR1 MGHRA and CDR2 YSYEKL come from the germline V gene. For the CDR3, the DNA is TGCGCCAGCAGTCCCATAATCGGACGGCGGGGCTACACCTTC. Translating gives CASSPIIGRRGYTF.

CDR3 region: CASSFGAGGETQYF. As DNA, the CDR3 is TGCGCCAGCAGCTTTGGAGCGGGAGGAGAGACCCAGTACTTC. This chain uses TRBV5-1 with TRBJ2-5; TRBD2 aligns across 9 bases. This CDR3 comprises 14 residues. The J segment lost 4 bases and the V segment lost 2 bases, leaving 3 bases of the junction unmatched. CDR1 and CDR2 (germline): SGHRS, YFSETQ. The entire variable domain, with the rest obtained from reference TRBV5-1 and TRBJ2-5, is as follows: KAGVTQTPRYLIKTRGQQVTLSCSPISGHRSVSWYQQTPGQGLQFLFEYFSETQRNKGNFPGRFSGRQFSNSRSEMNVSTLELGDSALYLCASSFGAGGETQYFGPGTRLLVL.

On this clonotype: One end of the junction fails to match germline, which may point to a read error. The rearrangement joins TRBV11-3 to TRBJ2-7; maybe TRBD2 (7 bases). CDR3 length: 15 residues. Germline V CDR1 and CDR2: SGHNT, YENEEA. CDR3 nucleotide sequence: TGTGCCAGCAAGAGGACAGCGGGGATCTACTACGCGCAGTACTTC. Amino acids: CASKRTAGIYYAQYF.

The table lists this clonotype with a few counts. The gene calls are TRBV5-1 and TRBJ2-3, with 7 positions matching TRBD2. This CDR3 is 16 amino acids long. CDR1 is SGHRS, CDR2 YFSETQ, per germline. The V gene end was trimmed by 0 bases and the J gene end by 1 base; junction bases not matched to a gene: 5. The chain's CDR3 is CASSLGSSGGTDTQYF. CDR3 in DNA: TGCGCCAGCAGCTTGGGCTCTAGCGGAGGCACAGATACGCAGTATTTT.

This clonotype was observed a handful of times. The V call is TRBV2, the J call TRBJ2-4; no clear D gene. V lost 6 bases to trimming and J lost 0 bases, with 9 bases between them. This CDR3 has 14 amino acids. CDR1 and CDR2 (germline): SNHLY, FYNNEI. The CDR3 sequence is CASRSERAKNIQYF. The CDR3, as DNA: TGTGCCAGCAGGTCAGAACGAGCCAAAAACATTCAGTACTTC.

The rearrangement links TRBV5-1 to TRBJ1-1; TRBD1 is a possible D gene (5 bases). The germline V gene has CDR1 SGHRS and CDR2 YFSETQ. Trimming pared 3 bases from V and 2 bases from J, leaving 11 bases between. CDR3 length: 14 amino acids. CDR3 loop: CASSSGPANTEAFF. The CDR3 region has the DNA TGCGCCAGCAGCTCGGGACCCGCCAACACTGAAGCTTTCTTT.

This clonotype was observed a few times. This chain uses TRBV7-9 with TRBJ2-2, with D uncertain. The germline CDR1 and CDR2 sequences are SEHNR and FQNEAQ (reference sequence). Trimming took off 2 bases at V and 1 base at J, with 5 bases between the two ends. The CDR3 has 14 amino acids. The CDR3, as DNA: TGTGCCAGCAGCTTAAGACTGAACACCGGGGAGCTGTTTTTT. It is translated as CASSLRLNTGELFF.

The chain uses TRBV6-1 and TRBJ2-2, with TRBD2 matching 13 bases. Losses at the gene ends were 7 bases for V and 8 bases for J; bases not matched to a gene: 7. The CDR3 loop spans 15 amino acids. The germline CDR1 and CDR2 sequences are MNHNS and SASEGT. CDR3 in amino acids: CASKLAGGPRGELFF. The CDR3, as DNA: TGTGCCAGCAAACTAGCGGGAGGGCCACGGGGGGAGCTGTTTTTT.

The CDR3, as DNA: TGTGCCAGCAGTAGACCCGGGACAGGGGGCTACGAGCAGTACTTC. Translating gives CASSRPGTGGYEQYF. This sequence joins TRBV6-2 or TRBV6-3 and TRBJ2-7, with 11 bases aligning to TRBD1. The germline CDR1 and CDR2 sequences are MNHEY and SVGEGT. V shed 5 bases, J shed 3 bases, and the junction held 6 bases outside the gene matches. The CDR3 is 15 amino acids.

The chain joins TRBV27 to TRBJ2-3; 8 bases line up with TRBD1. Germline V gives CDR1 MNHEY, CDR2 SMNVEV (reference sequence). V shed 8 bases, J shed 3 bases, and the junction held 7 bases outside the gene matches. The CDR3 runs 14 residues. The CDR3 region is CASAPDRATDTQYF. DNA of the CDR3: TGTGCCAGCGCTCCGGACAGGGCGACAGATACGCAGTATTTT.